This TCR beta chain was sequenced for a study of cytomegalovirus exposure and HLA in healthy donors. Study-level findings and limits: Presence/absence analyses took donor sequencing depth as roughly uniform.

Germline V gene lookup returns CDR1 LNHDA and CDR2 SQIVND (reference sequence). The CDR3 extends over 14 amino acids. The ends lost 3 bases at V and 5 bases at J; junction bases unmatched: 6. A note on this clone: Its specificity is not known.

The PCR contained 60 Vbeta and 13 Jbeta primers. Some clones are missing from TCRdb's copy, which holds only in-frame ones; the method was immunoSEQ multiplex PCR. The profile shows tens of thousands of clones, 67% of them singletons. Sequencing was carried out using PBMCs. The TCR was taken from a man aged 25 to 45 in good health and CMV-seronegative. The chain uses TRBV19 and TRBJ1-2; TRBD1 matches at 7 bases. The CDR3 region is CASSMSHRGYGYTF. CDR3 sequence (DNA): TGTGCCAGTAGTATGAGCCACAGGGGATATGGCTACACCTTC.